One and the same sample provided the 18 T cell receptor beta chains below, sequenced in a study of blood T cells in healthy people across ages. It was with a sample-barcoded 5' primer and a J-beta primer mix that a second PCR of roughly 7 to 12 cycles was run. A single record per CDR3 protein comes from TCRdb applying MiXCR to the 5' RACE reads. The table records some 1.4 million distinct CDR3 sequences, about 40% of them present only once. The material sequenced was blood. The receptors shown here come from a woman younger than 30 in good health.

CDR3 nucleotide sequence: TGTGCCAGCACCCTACCCTCAGGGGGCCAAGAGACCCAGTACTTC. Amino acid sequence: CASTLPSGGQETQYF. The rearrangement links TRBV6-6 to TRBJ2-5; 7 bases match TRBD1. The trim removed 7 bases at V and 1 base at J, leaving 9 bases unmatched. Germline CDR1 is MNHNY and CDR2 is SVGAGI (reference sequence). The CDR3 is 15 amino acids.

This chain connects TRBV10-2 to TRBJ2-7; TRBD2 might be the D (5 bases). The CDR3 is made up of 12 amino acids. V lost 7 bases to trimming and J lost 4 bases, with 11 bases between them. Germline loops: CDR1 WSHSY, CDR2 SAAADI. CDR3 nucleotide sequence: TGCGCCAGCACCCCCGGGGTATACGAGCAGTACTTC. It encodes CASTPGVYEQYF.

This chain joins TRBV27 and TRBJ1-1, with D perhaps TRBD1 (5 bases). The CDR3 has 14 amino acids. CDR1 and CDR2 (germline): MNHEY, SMNVEV (reference sequence). The V gene lost 2 bases and the J gene lost 3 bases, with 10 bases spanning the gap. CDR3 loop: CASSLGGEYTEAFF. The CDR3 region has the DNA TGTGCCAGCAGTTTAGGGGGGGAGTACACTGAAGCTTTCTTT.

This clonotype was found a few times. The chain employs TRBV20-1 and TRBJ2-1; possibly TRBD2 for D (7 bases). The CDR3 is made up of 16 amino acids. Germline-derived CDR1 and CDR2 are DFQATT and SNEGSKA (reference sequence). V was cut by 4 bases and J by 5 bases, with 21 bases left in between. The CDR3 spells CSAKGGGPAGNNEQFF. CDR3 DNA: TGCAGTGCTAAGGGGGGGGGACCGGCTGGGAACAATGAGCAGTTCTTC.

The V call is TRBV7-8, the J call TRBJ2-3; D is possibly TRBD1 (5 bases). From germline, CDR1 is SGHVS and CDR2 FQNEAQ. Trimming pared 0 bases from V and 7 bases from J, leaving 20 bases between. The CDR3 runs 17 residues. CDR3 DNA sequence: TGTGCCAGCAGCTTAGCGAACCTTGGGGCCTTCGGGCATACGCAGTATTTT. Translation: CASSLANLGAFGHTQYF.

This clonotype was detected only a few times. The V call is TRBV9, the J call TRBJ2-2, with 7 bases that match TRBD2. CDR1 SGDLS and CDR2 YYNGEE come from the germline V gene. CDR3 length equals 14 residues. Unmatched junction bases numbered 7, after V lost 3 bases and J lost 8 bases. CDR3 loop: CASSAGSSGGELFF. CDR3 bases: TGTGCCAGCAGCGCGGGGAGTAGCGGGGGGGAGCTGTTTTTT.

J is TRBJ2-3 and V is TRBV20-1, with D uncertain. Germline values: CDR1 DFQATT, CDR2 SNEGSKA (reference sequence). This CDR3 has 9 residues. V gave up 5 bases and J gave up 6 bases, with 3 bases separating them. CDR3 coding DNA: TGCAGTGCTCTGGATACGCAGTATTTT. The encoded protein is CSALDTQYF.

This clonotype occurred many times. J is TRBJ2-1 and V is TRBV5-1; 12 bases are shared with TRBD2. The length of the CDR3 is 15 residues. The germline V gene has CDR1 SGHRS and CDR2 YFSETQ. V gave up 7 bases and J gave up 1 base; unmatched junction bases: 3. CDR3 nucleotide sequence: TGCGCCAGCGATCTAGCGGGAGGGTCCTACAATGAGCAGTTCTTC. Residues: CASDLAGGSYNEQFF.

This clonotype was observed many times. The chain has TRBV29-1 and TRBJ2-1, with a tentative D call TRBD1 (5 bases). V shed 7 bases and J shed 10 bases, with 17 bases lying between them. Germline-derived CDR1 and CDR2 are SQVTM and ANQGSEA. There are 12 residues in the CDR3. CDR3 in amino acids: CSAVIWGSEQFF. CDR3 nucleotide sequence: TGCAGCGCCGTGATATGGGGCAGCGAGCAGTTCTTC.

The chain carries TRBV6-5 and TRBJ2-5, with 8 bases that match TRBD2. V was clipped by 0 bases and J by 2 bases; unmatched bases: 5. In germline, CDR1 is MNHEY, CDR2 SVGAGI. The CDR3 has 16 amino acids. The CDR3, as DNA: TGTGCCAGCAGTTACTCGATGGCGGGGGGACAAGAGACCCAGTACTTC. It specifies CASSYSMAGGQETQYF.

The chain recombines TRBV20-1 with TRBJ2-3, with a possible D match to TRBD2 (5 bases). This CDR3 contains 14 residues. Germline V gives CDR1 DFQATT, CDR2 SNEGSKA (reference sequence). V dropped 1 base and J dropped 6 bases, with 14 bases sitting between them. The CDR3 reads CSARVKGGPDTQYF. CDR3 bases: TGCAGTGCTAGAGTTAAGGGCGGGCCGGATACGCAGTATTTT.

This clonotype was recorded a few times. The chain is built from TRBV6-1 and TRBJ2-1; 8 bases map to TRBD2. The germline V gene has CDR1 MNHNS and CDR2 SASEGT. Trimming removed 4 bases from V and 5 bases from J; junction bases left unmatched: 16. This CDR3 region has 18 residues. The CDR3 bases are TGTGCCAGCAGTGGGGGGCTAGCGGGTGACCCATTGGACAATGAGCAGTTCTTC. Translated, it gives CASSGGLAGDPLDNEQFF.

V gene TRBV7-9 combines with J gene TRBJ2-3, with 10 bases identical to TRBD1. This CDR3 is built from 15 residues. Germline V gives CDR1 SEHNR, CDR2 FQNEAQ (reference sequence). Trimming cost V 4 bases and J 2 bases; bases outside gene matches: 3. This CDR3 reads CASSSDRGLTDTQYF. For the CDR3, the DNA is TGTGCCAGCAGCTCCGACAGGGGGCTCACAGATACGCAGTATTTT.

This clonotype was detected only once. A junction end diverges from the germline sequence, so it may reflect a read error. V gene TRBV28 combines with J gene TRBJ1-6; 8 nucleotides match TRBD1. There are 15 residues in the CDR3. Looked up from germline, CDR1 is MDHEN and CDR2 is SYDVKM. The CDR3, as DNA: TGTGCCGGCAGTTTATCTGCAGGGGGCAACTCACCCCTCCACTTT. This codes for CAGSLSAGGNSPLHF.

V and J are TRBV5-1 and TRBJ1-4, with TRBD1 matching 7 bases. The germline CDR1 and CDR2 sequences are SGHRS and YFSETQ. Germline trimming cut 5 bases from V and 6 bases from J; bases unmatched to any gene: 7. The CDR3 totals 14 residues. The CDR3 reads CASSYGQADEKLFF. In DNA form, the CDR3 reads TGCGCCAGCAGTTATGGACAGGCGGATGAAAAACTGTTTTTT.

The chain uses TRBV20-1 and TRBJ2-7; a weak D match, TRBD2 (5 bases). There are 13 residues in the CDR3. Germline V lookup: CDR1 DFQATT, CDR2 SNEGSKA (reference sequence). V dropped 3 bases and J dropped 5 bases, with 14 bases sitting between them. The CDR3 protein is CSASASGNDEQYF. The CDR3 nucleotides are TGCAGTGCTAGTGCCAGCGGAAACGACGAGCAGTACTTC.

The genes are TRBV27 and TRBJ1-2; TRBD1 is a possible D gene (6 bases). The CDR3 extends over 12 amino acids. The germline gives CDR1 MNHEY, CDR2 SMNVEV (reference sequence). The germline V and J ends were trimmed by 5 bases and 8 bases, with 12 bases remaining between them. This CDR3 is CASSLQGVGYTF. The CDR3 DNA follows: TGTGCCAGCAGTCTACAGGGCGTCGGCTACACCTTC.

The chain combines TRBV3-1 with TRBJ1-5; D not resolved. Per the germline V gene, CDR1 is LGHDT and CDR2 is YNNKEL (reference sequence). The ends were cut back, 0 bases at V and 6 bases at J, with 6 bases in the middle. This CDR3 spans 13 amino acids. Here the CDR3 DNA reads TGTGCCAGCAGCCAAGATCAAGTTCAGCCCCAGCATTTT. Protein product: CASSQDQVQPQHF.